This is a list of T cell receptor beta chains from one sample in a study of blood T cell repertoires in COVID-19. TCRdb's table, derived via immunoSEQ multiplex PCR, lists solely in-frame clones and lacks some. The sample includes roughly 55,000 clones, roughly 80% of them seen just once. Sequencing was performed on peripheral blood. Receptor source: a man aged 55 to 70 with acute or convalescent COVID-19. Each CDR3 is given with its conserved first and last residue. The D gene is left open where the match is weak. A clone size is listed for some rows: how often the clone was seen (once, few, many), or a class if it is expanded.

>-|TRBV19|-|TRBJ1-5
TGTGCCAGTAGTATTTGGGCAGGAGGGAGCAATCAGCCCCAGCATTTT
CASSIWAGGSNQPQHF
>-|TRBV19|TRBD1|TRBJ2-3
TGTGCCAGCCATCATGGGGACAGATACACAGATACGCAGTATTTT
CASHHGDRYTDTQYF
>-|TRBV19|-|TRBJ2-7
TGTGCCAGTAGTATGGGTCAGGGTCCGCTCCACGAGCAGTACTTC
CASSMGQGPLHEQYF
>-|TRBV24-1|TRBD1|TRBJ2-5
TGTGCCACGAATCCCGGGACAGGGGCGTCAGAGACCCAGTACTTC
CATNPGTGASETQYF
>-|TRBV14|TRBD1|TRBJ1-2
TGTGCCAGCAGCCGAACATTGGACAGGGCAGCTGGCTACACCTTC
CASSRTLDRAAGYTF
>-|TRBV11-2|TRBD1|TRBJ2-1
TGTGCCAGCAGCCACGGGACAGGGGAAAGGTATGAGCAGTTCTTC
CASSHGTGERYEQFF
>once|TRBV24-1|TRBD1|TRBJ1-2
TGTGCCACCAGTGACTCGGGACAGAAAAACTATGGCTACACCTTC
CATSDSGQKNYGYTF
>-|TRBV25-1|-|TRBJ2-3
TGTGCCAGCAGCTTTACCCGACTTAACACAGATACGCAGTATTTT
CASSFTRLNTDTQYF
>-|TRBV5-1|TRBD2|TRBJ2-5
TGCGCCAGCAGCTCCCTGGGGGGGAAAGAGACCCAGTACTTC
CASSSLGGKETQYF
>-|TRBV5-1|TRBD1|TRBJ1-1
TGCGCCAGCAGCTTCCAGGGGGCGCTGGGCTCTGAAGCTTTCTTT
CASSFQGALGSEAFF
>-|TRBV18|-|TRBJ1-3
TGTGCCAGCTCACGAGAATGGACAGCTGGAAACACCATATATTTT
CASSREWTAGNTIYF
>-|TRBV4-1|-|TRBJ2-3
TGCGCCAGCAGCCAAGATAGGGAGGATACGCAGTATTTT
CASSQDREDTQYF
>once|TRBV5-6|-|TRBJ2-2
TGTGCCAGCAGCTTGGGGTTCACTACCGCGAACACCGGGGAGCTGTTTTTT
CASSLGFTTANTGELFF
>once|TRBV2|-|TRBJ1-2
TGTGCCAGCCACTTAACCGGGACAAATATTGACGGCTACACCTTC
CASHLTGTNIDGYTF